This TCR beta chain came from a study of T cell clonality in common variable immunodeficiency. Study results and limitations: CVID subjects had higher TCRbeta clonality than healthy controls, most marked in about a third.

Equal genomic DNA amounts from CVID and control samples were sequenced. Only in-frame clones appear in the TCRdb table, and some are missing; sequencing was by immunoSEQ multiplex PCR. The data show some 53,000 clones, none appearing only once, with roughly 3.4% held by the ten largest. This clone was recorded at least ten times. Antigen specificity is unknown. Read sequence stops 3 residues before the CDR3 end, and the germline J gene provides the missing end. Each donor provided roughly 4.5 to 8.5 ml of heparinized whole blood. V was pared by 1 base and J by 1 base, with 14 bases between. This CDR3 contains 18 residues. Per germline, CDR1 SGHVS and CDR2 FNYEAQ.

The receptor's source is a person aged 18-70 years in good health. The sample comprised peripheral blood mononuclear cells. The rearrangement links TRBV7-6 to TRBJ2-6; a possible D gene is TRBD1 (5 bases). CDR3 sequence: CASSLDVQGGSGANVLTF. CDR3 DNA, as far as it was read: TGTGCCAGCAGCTTAGACGTGCAGGGTGGGTCTGGGGCCAACGTC.